These T cell receptor beta chains were read from a single sample in a study of sequential checkpoint blockade in melanoma. Sequencing was performed with immunoSEQ multiplex PCR; in TCRdb, only in-frame clones are kept and a portion is missing. The profile shows over 8,500 clones, 78% of them singletons. The input for sequencing was CD8+ T cells sorted from blood (inferred from file names), taken from a patient given nivolumab and ipilimumab in sequence. These receptors were taken from a human donor with melanoma. CDR3s include the opening cysteine and the closing phenylalanine or tryptophan. A D gene is named only where the DNA matches it firmly. Clone size is stated in some rows and not others, as once, few, many or a class when expanded.

d_call: TRBD1
v_call: TRBV6-5
j_call: TRBJ1-1
clone_size: -
cdr3_aa: CASSGQGASTEAFF
cdr3_nt: TGTGCCAGCAGTGGACAGGGGGCAAGTACTGAAGCTTTCTTT

d_call: TRBD1
v_call: TRBV5-1
j_call: TRBJ2-7
clone_size: once
cdr3_aa: CASSPDRAYEQYF
cdr3_nt: TGCGCCAGCAGCCCTGACAGGGCCTACGAGCAGTACTTC

d_call: -
v_call: TRBV19
j_call: TRBJ1-1
clone_size: -
cdr3_aa: CASSPIRTTMNTEAFF
cdr3_nt: TGTGCCAGTAGTCCAATCCGGACAACAATGAACACTGAAGCTTTCTTT

d_call: -
v_call: TRBV9
j_call: TRBJ2-3
clone_size: -
cdr3_aa: CASSVFGEGNTDTQYF
cdr3_nt: TGTGCCAGCAGCGTATTTGGCGAGGGTAACACAGATACGCAGTATTTT

d_call: -
v_call: TRBV4-2
j_call: TRBJ2-1
clone_size: few
cdr3_aa: CASSREASSYNEQFF
cdr3_nt: TGTGCCAGCAGCCGTGAGGCAAGCTCCTACAATGAGCAGTTCTTC

d_call: -
v_call: TRBV9
j_call: TRBJ2-7
clone_size: -
cdr3_aa: CASSNSLPGGPYEQYF
cdr3_nt: TGTGCCAGCAGCAATTCCCTACCCGGAGGGCCCTACGAGCAGTACTTC

d_call: TRBD1
v_call: TRBV28
j_call: TRBJ2-7
clone_size: -
cdr3_aa: CASSLDAGGEQYF
cdr3_nt: TGTGCCAGCAGTTTAGATGCAGGGGGAGAGCAGTACTTC

d_call: -
v_call: TRBV18
j_call: TRBJ2-3
clone_size: -
cdr3_aa: CASSSSGSPLADTQYF
cdr3_nt: TGTGCCAGCTCCTCGTCGGGGAGCCCCTTGGCAGATACGCAGTATTTT

d_call: -
v_call: TRBV6-1
j_call: TRBJ2-5
clone_size: -
cdr3_aa: CASIPGSGPQETQYF
cdr3_nt: TGTGCCAGCATCCCGGGGTCAGGCCCCCAAGAGACCCAGTACTTC

d_call: TRBD1
v_call: TRBV28
j_call: TRBJ1-1
clone_size: -
cdr3_aa: CASSFPLGQLNTEAFF
cdr3_nt: TGTGCCAGCAGCTTTCCTTTGGGACAGTTGAACACTGAAGCTTTCTTT

d_call: -
v_call: TRBV5-6
j_call: TRBJ2-7
clone_size: -
cdr3_aa: CASSLAYEQYF
cdr3_nt: TGTGCCAGCAGCTTAGCTTACGAGCAGTACTTC

d_call: -
v_call: TRBV2
j_call: TRBJ2-1
clone_size: -
cdr3_aa: CASIEELVLQNEQFF
cdr3_nt: TGTGCCAGCATTGAGGAGTTAGTATTACAAAATGAGCAGTTCTTC

d_call: TRBD2
v_call: TRBV28
j_call: TRBJ2-3
clone_size: -
cdr3_aa: CASSPTGLAVNTQYF
cdr3_nt: TGTGCCAGCAGTCCGACGGGACTAGCGGTGAATACGCAGTATTTT

d_call: -
v_call: TRBV5-1
j_call: TRBJ2-7
clone_size: -
cdr3_aa: CASSLGGPDPYEQYF
cdr3_nt: TGCGCCAGCAGCTTGGGGGGCCCGGACCCCTACGAGCAGTACTTC

d_call: TRBD2
v_call: TRBV14
j_call: TRBJ2-7
clone_size: few
cdr3_aa: CASSQETPIQGTGLADYEQYF
cdr3_nt: TGTGCCAGCAGCCAAGAGACCCCAATTCAAGGGACCGGACTAGCGGACTACGAGCAGTACTTC

d_call: TRBD2
v_call: TRBV7-9
j_call: TRBJ2-5
clone_size: -
cdr3_aa: CASSLSGGLQETQYF
cdr3_nt: TGTGCCAGCAGCTTAAGCGGGGGGTTACAAGAGACCCAGTACTTC

d_call: TRBD2
v_call: TRBV9
j_call: TRBJ2-7
clone_size: -
cdr3_aa: CASSLMGGRANEQYF
cdr3_nt: TGTGCCAGCAGCCTCATGGGAGGGAGGGCCAACGAGCAGTACTTC